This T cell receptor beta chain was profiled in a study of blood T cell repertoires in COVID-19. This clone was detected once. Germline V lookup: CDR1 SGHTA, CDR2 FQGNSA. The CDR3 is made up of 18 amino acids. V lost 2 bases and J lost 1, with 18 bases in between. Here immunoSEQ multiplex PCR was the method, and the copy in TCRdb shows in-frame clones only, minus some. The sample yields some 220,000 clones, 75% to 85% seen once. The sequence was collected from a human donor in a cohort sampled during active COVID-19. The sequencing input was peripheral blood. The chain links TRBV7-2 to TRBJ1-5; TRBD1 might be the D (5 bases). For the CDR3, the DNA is TGTGCCAGCAGCTTACTCGGGCGGTCTGGGGGGAGCAATCAGCCCCAGCATTTT. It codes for CASSLLGRSGGSNQPQHF.